This TCR beta chain stems from a study of T cells after yellow fever vaccination. Only a few counts were recorded for this clonotype. Antigen: not known. Study results and caveats: Most primary-vaccination clones recurred post-booster (roughly 96% CD4, 88% CD8).

The CDR3 length is 12 residues. The ends were cut back, 7 bases at V and 9 bases at J, with 13 bases in the middle. Germline loops: CDR1 SNHLY, CDR2 FYNNEI. Each CDR3 protein gets one entry after TCRdb re-called the 5' RACE reads with MiXCR. This table holds 200,000 to 300,000 distinct CDR3 sequences, around 6.7% found once. This TCR was recovered from a man in his thirties or forties who received the YFV17D yellow fever vaccine. The rearrangement joins TRBV2 to TRBJ2-1; D is unresolved. Specimen: CD4+ T cells sorted from PBMCs, collected on the day of the yellow fever booster vaccination. DNA for the CDR3: TGTGCCAGCACATATGGGCCGGGTGAGCAGTTCTTC. This translates into CASTYGPGEQFF.